This T cell receptor beta chain was sequenced for a study of T cells in Graves' hyperthyroidism and ophthalmopathy (dated by TCRdb to the late 2010s). Describing the broader study: Peripheral blood samples were taken at the time of initial diagnosis, prior to any treatment. A discovery cohort of about 96 patients, 43 with Graves' ophthalmopathy and 55 to 60 with stable Graves' hyperthyroidism, was used to find distinguishing TCR V-J signatures. Prospective prediction of ophthalmopathy was tested in an independent validation cohort of 18 to 20 hyperthyroidism patients and 17 patients who later progressed to ophthalmopathy. For training and testing, the approximately 97 patients in the discovery cohort were randomly divided in a 7:3 ratio. In several Graves' hyperthyroidism patients, the study also compared T-cell repertoires from thyroid tissue with T-cell repertoires from blood. Once sampling was done, hyperthyroidism patients were given methimazole at a starting dose of 30 mg daily, whereas ophthalmopathy patients were given high-dose intravenous methylprednisolone. TCR Vbeta CDR3 sequencing of approximately 140 peripheral blood samples (43 ophthalmopathy, around 80 hyperthyroidism and approximately 17 progressor patients) is reported in the paper. General conclusions and limits of the study: Most expanded thyroid clonotypes (frequency above 0.001) were also detected in blood, a finding suggesting that blood repertoires may reflect thyroid immune responses. Ophthalmopathy was separated from stable hyperthyroidism by a 13 V-J signature model, with approximately 90% sensitivity and about 84% specificity obtained in cross-validation and 80%/75% obtained in testing. In validation, the model predicted progression to ophthalmopathy with 55% to 71% sensitivity and approximately 72% specificity, a median of approximately 6.7 months before onset. No statistical method was used to fix the sample size in advance, and group allocation was not hidden from the investigators.

The TCR beta CDR3 regions were amplified from RNA transcripts. The TCR CDR3 was subjected to a first round of RT-PCR using the HTBI primer set and the Qiagen OneStep RT-PCR kit. A second multiplex PCR round built the libraries, followed by size selection and purification. Libraries were sequenced paired-end with 100 bp reads on an Illumina HiSeq2000. Processing in the source paper ran as follows. SOAPnuke was used to process the raw data, with reads discarded if the reads contained adapters or uncalled bases, had a mean Phred below 15, or lacked an exact constant-primer or identifier match. COPE v1.2.5 was used to merge the high-quality paired reads, and each unique nucleotide sequence was defined as a clonotype. Clonotypes were aligned to IMGT TRBV, TRBD and TRBJ reference segments using MiTCR v1.1. Only V-J combinations with frequency above 0.0001, covering about 99% of repertoires, were analysed. The TCS score was defined as the ratio of F50 (clonal expansion) to E x V (chaos), calculated using BLOSUM62-based TCRdist between CDR3 peptides within each V-J. Welch's t-statistics and random forest reduced 500 to 650 V-J features to about 13, which were used in a naive Bayes classifier (R e1071). TCRdb reprocessing: public reads trimmed at Q25 with fastp, clones called with MiXCR, in-frame beta chains kept. Rows with one shared CDR3 protein collapse into an entry with the most common genes and DNA. The V and J calls, along with clone size, are taken from TCRdb and not from the paper's own processing. Counted in this sample were 200,000 to 250,000 distinct CDR3 sequences; about 15% of them appeared once. Around 30% of the sample lies in the top ten.

This clonotype was picked up many times. No cognate antigen has been identified for it. No base-level quality is on record; no much larger clone is a single base apart. Moderately to severely active disease, a Clinical Activity Score of at least 3, a NOSPECS grade of at least 4, and a duration under 3 months were present in ophthalmopathy patients. Exclusion was applied to patients with uncontrolled infections, other autoimmune diseases, pregnancy or lactation. Clinical symptoms, serum thyroxine and TRAb, thyroid ultrasound, and orbital computed tomography formed the basis for the diagnoses. PBMCs were isolated from 7.5 to 10 ml of fresh peripheral blood by Ficoll-Paque density gradient centrifugation. Total RNA was extracted using Trizol reagent, and RNA quality was assessed on an Agilent 2100 Bioanalyzer. CDR3 length: 13 amino acids, cysteine to phenylalanine. The kept DNA is CDR3 alone, 39 bases in frame from the first base. The germline V gene encodes CDR1 SNHLY and CDR2 FYNNEI. The germline V end is reduced by 6 bases and the J end by 0 bases; junction bases left unmatched: 1.

The chain joins TRBV2 to TRBJ1-2; 7 bases in the junction line up with TRBD1. Sequences were obtained from blood. This receptor was obtained from a woman aged 18-29 years with Graves' ophthalmopathy. The DNA sequence follows: TGTGCCAGCAGAGGGACAGCTAACTATGGCTACACCTTC. This gives the protein CASRGTANYGYTF.